A selection of T cell receptor beta chains follows, all from one sample in a study of PD-L1 blockade in urothelial cancer. The assay was immunoSEQ multiplex PCR, and TCRdb's table has in-frame clones only and misses some. The table records 65,000 to 80,000 clones, around 90% of them present only once. The sample in question was PBMCs, obtained around atezolizumab (anti-PD-L1) treatment. The origin of the receptors is a man aged 70-80 years with urothelial cancer. CDR3s include the opening cysteine and the closing phenylalanine or tryptophan. Each record gives: J gene, V gene, CDR3 protein.

TRBJ2-2 TRBV28 CASRLGAPRGELFF
TRBJ2-1 TRBV6-1 CASSELAGGPGEQFF
TRBJ2-3 TRBV19 CASSLGQGTDTQYF
TRBJ2-3 TRBV6-5 CASSKNGQVLGTQYF
TRBJ2-3 TRBV5-1 CASSGSGRADTQYF
TRBJ2-7 TRBV19 CASSMAPTGFNEQYF
TRBJ1-2 TRBV21-1 CASSLDIPYGYTF
TRBJ2-7 TRBV27 CASSLRAGMNEQYF
TRBJ1-1 TRBV6-1 CASLFLPSEAFF
TRBJ2-2 TRBV7-3 CASSPSIQGRGGRNTGELFF
TRBJ2-1 TRBV6-1 CASSELISGLAYYNEQFF
TRBJ1-5 TRBV30 CAWSVGQGGQPQHF
TRBJ2-7 TRBV10-2 CASSHVGLAGAYEQYF
TRBJ1-2 TRBV20-1 CSATGVYGYTF
TRBJ2-5 TRBV25-1 CASSAWTGVSRETQYF
TRBJ1-2 TRBV10-1 CASSRGQGGTNYGYTF
TRBJ2-1 TRBV28 CASSVAGGNNEQFF
TRBJ1-2 TRBV5-1 CASSSDRGTRLDYGYTF
TRBJ2-7 TRBV16 CASSQSSAYEQYF
TRBJ1-2 TRBV23-1 CASRGQGFNGYTF
TRBJ2-7 TRBV9 CASSAGDRFGDYPSYEQYF
TRBJ1-3 TRBV13 CASSLHGTGGNTIYF
TRBJ2-1 TRBV18 CASSALVLAGGNNEQFF
TRBJ1-3 TRBV5-4 CASSFSGGSGNTIYF
TRBJ1-1 TRBV5-1 CASSSPRQDRRGTEAFF
TRBJ2-3 TRBV7-3 CASSLMAGDTQYF
TRBJ2-7 TRBV18 CASSPQGAKDEQYF
TRBJ1-5 TRBV28 CATWGGTGIRHQPQHF
TRBJ2-7 TRBV18 CASSLRTGGTYEQYF
TRBJ2-1 TRBV5-1 CASSFGVLTDEQFF
TRBJ2-7 TRBV7-8 CASSVDSPYEQYF
TRBJ2-2 TRBV10-3 CAISEGTRTSGRVGELFF
TRBJ1-2 TRBV28 CASSNRVDGYTF
TRBJ2-7 TRBV2 CASHTGTATYEQYF
TRBJ2-5 TRBV5-5 CASSFGGEETQYF
TRBJ1-1 TRBV2 CASRGQGSGTEAFF
TRBJ2-1 TRBV7-3 CASSFSGSSYNEQFF
TRBJ1-1 TRBV7-3 CASSLGQSKEAFF
TRBJ1-1 TRBV9 CASSGGQSMNTEAFF
TRBJ2-1 TRBV5-1 CASSLNPRGGYNEQFF
TRBJ2-4 TRBV19 CASSIGGRGGAESKNIQYF
TRBJ2-1 TRBV7-3 CASSLGLLNEQFF
TRBJ2-7 TRBV9 CASSVAGASEQYF
TRBJ2-7 TRBV11-2 CASSTTGGREQYF
TRBJ2-3 TRBV9 CASTGPLAGRIDTQYF
TRBJ2-3 TRBV29-1 CSVARRQGDGDTQYF
TRBJ2-5 TRBV7-8 CASSPVGVEETQYF
TRBJ1-1 TRBV6-5 CASTSQRQQVTEAFF
TRBJ2-1 TRBV28 CASRVDSQGTFF
TRBJ2-2 TRBV7-7 CASSPFLVAELFF
TRBJ2-7 TRBV2 CASSRDTYEQYF
TRBJ2-1 TRBV5-4 CASSLEGPRGNEQFF
TRBJ2-3 TRBV5-4 CASSPVGAGGHTQYF
TRBJ1-1 TRBV5-1 CASSPGHQNTEAFF
TRBJ2-7 TRBV5-4 CASSPGTTDYYEQYF
TRBJ1-3 TRBV10-3 CAIRQPSGNTIYF
TRBJ2-2 TRBV7-9 CASSLGVSGTNTGELFF
TRBJ2-2 TRBV19 CACQRLAGGTNTGELFF
TRBJ2-1 TRBV10-3 CAIRGQGDNEQFF
TRBJ2-7 TRBV7-3 CASSFPHPLGPLSSYEQYF